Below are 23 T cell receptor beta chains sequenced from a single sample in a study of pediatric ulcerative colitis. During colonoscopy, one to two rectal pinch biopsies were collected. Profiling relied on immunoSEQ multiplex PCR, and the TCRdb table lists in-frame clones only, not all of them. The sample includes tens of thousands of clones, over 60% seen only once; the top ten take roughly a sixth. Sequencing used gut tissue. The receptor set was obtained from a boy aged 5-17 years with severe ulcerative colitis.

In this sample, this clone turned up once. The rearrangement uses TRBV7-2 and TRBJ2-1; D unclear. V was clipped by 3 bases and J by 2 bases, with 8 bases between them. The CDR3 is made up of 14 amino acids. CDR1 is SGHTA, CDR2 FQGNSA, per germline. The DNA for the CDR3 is TGTGCCAGCAGCTTCTATACAGCCTACAATGAGCAGTTCTTC. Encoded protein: CASSFYTAYNEQFF.

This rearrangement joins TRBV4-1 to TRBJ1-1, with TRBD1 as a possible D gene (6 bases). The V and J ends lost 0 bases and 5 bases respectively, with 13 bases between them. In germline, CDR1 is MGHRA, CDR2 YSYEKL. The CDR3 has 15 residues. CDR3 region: CASSQDRGQGTEAFF. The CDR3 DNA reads TGCGCCAGCAGCCAAGATAGGGGTCAGGGGACTGAAGCTTTCTTT.

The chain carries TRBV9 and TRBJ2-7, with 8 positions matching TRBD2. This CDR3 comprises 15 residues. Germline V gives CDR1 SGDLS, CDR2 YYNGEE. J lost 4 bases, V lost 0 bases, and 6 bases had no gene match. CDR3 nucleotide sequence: TGTGCCAGCAGCGTAGGTGGCGGGGGGCCTTACGAGCAGTACTTC. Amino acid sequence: CASSVGGGGPYEQYF.

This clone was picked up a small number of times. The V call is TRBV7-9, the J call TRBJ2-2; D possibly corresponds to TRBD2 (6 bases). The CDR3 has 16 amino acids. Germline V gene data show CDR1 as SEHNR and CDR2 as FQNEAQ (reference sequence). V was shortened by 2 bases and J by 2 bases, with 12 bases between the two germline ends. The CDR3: CASSLSGGGNTGELFF. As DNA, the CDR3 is TGTGCCAGCAGCTTATCCGGGGGAGGTAACACCGGGGAGCTGTTTTTT. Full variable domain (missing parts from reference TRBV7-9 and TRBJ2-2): DTGVSQNPRHKITKRGQNVTFRCDPISEHNRLYWYRQTLGQGPEFLTYFQNEAQLEKSRLLSDRFSAERPKGSFSTLEIQRTEQGDSAMYLCASSLSGGGNTGELFFGEGSRLTVL.

For the CDR3, the DNA is TGTGCCAGCAGCCCCCAAACCACCTCTGGAAACACCATATATTTT. This gives the protein CASSPQTTSGNTIYF. J is TRBJ1-3 and V is TRBV7-3, with D uncertain. This CDR3 is 15 amino acids long. Germline V gives CDR1 SGHTA, CDR2 FQGTGA. Deletions cut 5 bases from V and 0 bases from J, with 11 bases between.

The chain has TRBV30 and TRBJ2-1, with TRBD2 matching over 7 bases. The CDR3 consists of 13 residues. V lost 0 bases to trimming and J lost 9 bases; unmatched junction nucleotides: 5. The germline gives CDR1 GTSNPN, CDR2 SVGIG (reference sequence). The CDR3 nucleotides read TGTGCCTGGAGTGTTCTGCGGGGGAGTGAGCAGTTCTTC. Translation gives CAWSVLRGSEQFF.

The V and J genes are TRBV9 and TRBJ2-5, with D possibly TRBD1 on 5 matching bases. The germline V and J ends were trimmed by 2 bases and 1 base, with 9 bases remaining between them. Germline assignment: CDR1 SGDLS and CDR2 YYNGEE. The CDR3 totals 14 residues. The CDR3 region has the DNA TGTGCCAGCAGCGTCGACAGTAGCCAAGAGACCCAGTACTTC. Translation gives CASSVDSSQETQYF.

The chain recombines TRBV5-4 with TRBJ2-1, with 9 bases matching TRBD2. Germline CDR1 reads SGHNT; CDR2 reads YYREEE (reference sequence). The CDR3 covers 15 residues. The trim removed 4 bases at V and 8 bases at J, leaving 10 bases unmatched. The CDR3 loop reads CASSRSGLAVYEQFF. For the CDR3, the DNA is TGTGCCAGCAGCCGCTCGGGACTAGCCGTCTATGAGCAGTTCTTC.

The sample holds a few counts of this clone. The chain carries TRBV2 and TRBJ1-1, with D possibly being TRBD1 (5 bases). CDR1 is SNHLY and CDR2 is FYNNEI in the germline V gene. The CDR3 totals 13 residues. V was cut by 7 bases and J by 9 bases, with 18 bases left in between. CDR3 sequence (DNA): TGTGCCAGCAACCTAGTAGACAGCCGTCAAGCTTTCTTT. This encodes CASNLVDSRQAFF.

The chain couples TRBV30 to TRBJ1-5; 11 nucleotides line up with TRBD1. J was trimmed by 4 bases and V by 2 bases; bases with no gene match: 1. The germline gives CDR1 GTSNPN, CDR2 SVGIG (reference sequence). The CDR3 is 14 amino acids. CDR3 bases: TGTGCCTGGAGTCGGGACAGGGGGAATCAGCCCCAGCATTTT. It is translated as CAWSRDRGNQPQHF.

CDR3 region: CASSWGTAAGNTIYF. Here the CDR3 DNA reads TGTGCCAGCAGCTGGGGGACAGCGGCTGGAAACACCATATATTTT. This chain links TRBV5-4 with TRBJ1-3; 7 nucleotides match TRBD1. CDR3 length equals 15 residues. V shed 3 bases, J shed 2 bases, and the junction held 5 bases outside the gene matches. Germline V gene lookup returns CDR1 SGHNT and CDR2 YYREEE (reference sequence).

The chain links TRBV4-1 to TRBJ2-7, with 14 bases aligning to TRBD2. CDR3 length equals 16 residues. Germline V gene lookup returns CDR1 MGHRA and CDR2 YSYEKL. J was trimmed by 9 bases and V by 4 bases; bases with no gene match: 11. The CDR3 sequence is CASSPQTSGGGRVQYF. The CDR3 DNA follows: TGCGCCAGCAGCCCCCAGACTAGCGGGGGGGGCCGCGTGCAGTACTTC.

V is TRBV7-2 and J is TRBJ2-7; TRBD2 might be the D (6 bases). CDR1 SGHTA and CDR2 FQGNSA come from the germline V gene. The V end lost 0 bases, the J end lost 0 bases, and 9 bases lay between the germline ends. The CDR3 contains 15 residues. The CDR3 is CASSLAGDFSYEQYF. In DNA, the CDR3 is TGTGCCAGCAGCTTAGCCGGGGACTTCTCCTACGAGCAGTACTTC.

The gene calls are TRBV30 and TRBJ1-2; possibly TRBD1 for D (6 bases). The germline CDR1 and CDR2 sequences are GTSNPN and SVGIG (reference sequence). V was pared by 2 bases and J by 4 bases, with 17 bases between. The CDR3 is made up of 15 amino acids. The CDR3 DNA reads TGTGCCTGGAGTTTAGAGGGGAGCAGGGGCTATGGCTACACCTTC. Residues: CAWSLEGSRGYGYTF.

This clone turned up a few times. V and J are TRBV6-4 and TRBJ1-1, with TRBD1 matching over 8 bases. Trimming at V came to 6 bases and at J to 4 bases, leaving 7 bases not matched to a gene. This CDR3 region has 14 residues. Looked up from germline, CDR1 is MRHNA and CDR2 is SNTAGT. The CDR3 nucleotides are TGTGCCAGCAGACGAGGCCAGGGGGCCACTGAAGCTTTCTTT. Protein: CASRRGQGATEAFF.

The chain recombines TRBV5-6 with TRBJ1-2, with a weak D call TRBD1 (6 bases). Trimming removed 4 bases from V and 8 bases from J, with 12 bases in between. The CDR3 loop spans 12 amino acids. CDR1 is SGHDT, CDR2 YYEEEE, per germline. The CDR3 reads CASSPAQGGYTF. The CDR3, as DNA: TGTGCCAGCAGCCCTGCACAGGGAGGCTACACCTTC.

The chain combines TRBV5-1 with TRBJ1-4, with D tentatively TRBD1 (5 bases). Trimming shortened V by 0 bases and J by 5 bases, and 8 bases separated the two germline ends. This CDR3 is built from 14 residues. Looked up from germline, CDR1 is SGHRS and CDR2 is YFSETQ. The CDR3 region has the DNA TGCGCCAGCAGCTTGGGAGGGGTAAATGAAAAACTGTTTTTT. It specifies CASSLGGVNEKLFF.

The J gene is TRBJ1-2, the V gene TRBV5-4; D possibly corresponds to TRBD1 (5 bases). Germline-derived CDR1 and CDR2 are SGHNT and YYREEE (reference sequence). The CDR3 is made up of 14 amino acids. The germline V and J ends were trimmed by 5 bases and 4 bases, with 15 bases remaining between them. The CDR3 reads CASSPGKGIYGYTF. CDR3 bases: TGTGCCAGCAGTCCCGGCAAGGGGATCTATGGCTACACCTTC.

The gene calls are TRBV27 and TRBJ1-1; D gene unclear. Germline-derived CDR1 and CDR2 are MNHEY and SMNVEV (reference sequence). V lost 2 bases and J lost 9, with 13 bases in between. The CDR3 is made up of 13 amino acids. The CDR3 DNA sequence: TGTGCCAGCAGTTTAATTGGAGCAGAAAAAGCTTTCTTT. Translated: CASSLIGAEKAFF.

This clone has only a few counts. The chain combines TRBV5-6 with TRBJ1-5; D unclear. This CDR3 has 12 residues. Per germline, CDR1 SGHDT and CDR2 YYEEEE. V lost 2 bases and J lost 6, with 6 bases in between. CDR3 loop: CASSFSGQPQHF. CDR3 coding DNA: TGTGCCAGCAGCTTTTCAGGTCAGCCCCAGCATTTT.

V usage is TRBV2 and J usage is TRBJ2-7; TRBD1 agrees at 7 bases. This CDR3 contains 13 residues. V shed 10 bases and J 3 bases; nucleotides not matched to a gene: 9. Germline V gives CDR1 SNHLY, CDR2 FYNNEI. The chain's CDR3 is CATNPGTVYEQYF. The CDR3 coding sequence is TGTGCCACCAACCCCGGGACAGTCTACGAGCAGTACTTC.

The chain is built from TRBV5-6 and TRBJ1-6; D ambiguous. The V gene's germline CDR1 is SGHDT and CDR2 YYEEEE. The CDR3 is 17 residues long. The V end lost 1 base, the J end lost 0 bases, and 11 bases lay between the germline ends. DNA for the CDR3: TGTGCCAGCAGCTTGTTCGGCCAGACCTCCTATAATTCACCCCTCCACTTT. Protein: CASSLFGQTSYNSPLHF.

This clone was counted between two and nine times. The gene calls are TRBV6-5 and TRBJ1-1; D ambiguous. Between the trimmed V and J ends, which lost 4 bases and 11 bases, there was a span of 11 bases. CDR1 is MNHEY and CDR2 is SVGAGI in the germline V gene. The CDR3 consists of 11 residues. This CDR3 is CASSSSRVAFF. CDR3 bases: TGTGCCAGCAGTTCGTCGAGGGTTGCTTTCTTT.